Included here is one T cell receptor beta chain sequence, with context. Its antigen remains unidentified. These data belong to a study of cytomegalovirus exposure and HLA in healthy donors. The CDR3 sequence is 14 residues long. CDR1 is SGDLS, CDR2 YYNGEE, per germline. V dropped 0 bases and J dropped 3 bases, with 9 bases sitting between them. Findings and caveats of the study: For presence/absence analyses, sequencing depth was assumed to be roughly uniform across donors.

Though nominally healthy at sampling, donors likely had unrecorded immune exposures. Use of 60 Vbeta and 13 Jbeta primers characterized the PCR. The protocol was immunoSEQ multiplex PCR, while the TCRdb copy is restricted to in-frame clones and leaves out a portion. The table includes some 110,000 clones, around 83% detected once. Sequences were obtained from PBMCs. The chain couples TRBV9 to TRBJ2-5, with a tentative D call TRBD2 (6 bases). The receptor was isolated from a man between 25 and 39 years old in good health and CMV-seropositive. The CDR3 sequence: CASSVGGGEETQYF. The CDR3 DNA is TGTGCCAGCAGCGTAGGGGGCGGGGAAGAGACCCAGTACTTC.